The source of this T cell receptor (beta chain) is a study of Graves' ophthalmopathy and Graves' hyperthyroidism. The ends lost 7 bases at V and 2 bases at J; junction bases unmatched: 6. Germline V gene data show CDR1 as SNHLY and CDR2 as FYNNEI. CDR3 length: 14 amino acids. Study-wide results and limits: Ophthalmopathy versus stable hyperthyroidism: 13-signature model gave 87.88% sensitivity, 81.08% specificity.

If patients had other autoimmune diseases, uncontrolled infections, pregnancy or lactation, they were excluded. Orbital computed tomography and thyroid ultrasound, along with TRAb, serum thyroxine and clinical symptoms, underpinned diagnosis. The starting material, 10 ml of fresh peripheral blood, provided the PBMCs. For this clonotype: Antigen unknown.

Amplification of TCR beta CDR3 regions used RNA transcripts. In the first round, RT-PCR was carried out with HTBI primers, and a multiplex PCR formed the second round. One entry per CDR3 protein, called by TCRdb with MiXCR from the multiplex PCR reads. The profile covers roughly 610,000 distinct CDR3 sequences, with about a fifth appearing a single time and approximately 6.5% taken by the ten largest. This sequence originates from a woman between 18 and 29 years old with stable Graves' hyperthyroidism. Some clones in this sample may be carry-over from other donors' samples. V is TRBV2 and J is TRBJ1-2, with 8 bases lining up with TRBD1. Sequencing was done on a sample of peripheral blood. The chain's CDR3 is CASNVGQGNYGYTF. The CDR3 DNA reads as TGTGCCAGCAACGTTGGACAGGGAAACTATGGCTACACCTTC.